Listed below are T cell receptor beta chains from one sample, sequenced in a study of cytomegalovirus exposure and HLA in healthy donors. Using immunoSEQ multiplex PCR, the repertoire was profiled, and TCRdb retains in-frame clones only, with some absent. Here the sample spans roughly 100,000 clones, less than 85% being singletons. Specimen: PBMCs. These receptor sequences come from a man between 35 and 55 years old in good health and CMV-seropositive. The CDR3 runs from the conserved cysteine through the conserved F or W. The order of the fields is V gene, D gene, clone size, J gene, CDR3 DNA, CDR3 protein. D genes are given only for firm matches. Clone size, where shown, is once, few, many, or a class for clones that have expanded.

TRBV6-5	TRBD1	NA	TRBJ1-6	TGTGCCAGCAGTTACTCAGGACAGGGGAATTCACCCCTCCACTTT	CASSYSGQGNSPLHF
TRBV13	TRBD2	NA	TRBJ2-7	TGTGCCAGCAGCTGGGAGGGTGGGAACGCCTACGAGCAGTACTTC	CASSWEGGNAYEQYF
TRBV6-5	TRBD2	NA	TRBJ2-5	TGTGCCAGCAGTTTACTAGCGGGAGAGACCCAGTACTTC	CASSLLAGETQYF
TRBV29-1	NA	NA	TRBJ2-5	TGCAGCGTTGGGTCGGGAGCAGAGACCCAGTACTTC	CSVGSGAETQYF
TRBV11-3	NA	NA	TRBJ1-1	TGTGCCAGCAGTTCACAGGGGAACACTGAAGCTTTCTTT	CASSSQGNTEAFF
TRBV27	NA	NA	TRBJ2-5	TGTGCCAGCAGTTTCTGGGCAGGAAGAGGGCAAGAGACCCAGTACTTC	CASSFWAGRGQETQYF
TRBV5-1	NA	NA	TRBJ2-5	TGCGCCAGCAGCGAAACAGGGAGAAGAGAGACCCAGTACTTC	CASSETGRRETQYF
TRBV7-3	TRBD1	few	TRBJ1-1	TGTGCCAGTGCTAGACAGGGACCGATCACGAAGACTGAAGCTTTCTTT	CASARQGPITKTEAFF
TRBV15	NA	NA	TRBJ2-2	TGTGCCACCAGCAGGGCGGGACCGAACACCGGGGAGCTGTTTTTT	CATSRAGPNTGELFF
TRBV7-9	NA	NA	TRBJ1-6	TGTGCCAGCAGCCTCCCCGGGGATTTGGGTTCACCCCTCCACTTT	CASSLPGDLGSPLHF
TRBV6-6	TRBD1	NA	TRBJ1-6	TGTGCCAGCAGAGGACAGGGCTGGAATTCACCCCTCCACTTT	CASRGQGWNSPLHF